The subject of this entry is one TCR beta chain. Some clones are missing from TCRdb's copy, which holds only in-frame ones; the method was immunoSEQ multiplex PCR. In the table there are 300,000 or so clones, roughly 88% of which are singletons. This entry belongs to a study of cytomegalovirus exposure and HLA in healthy donors. The receptor was derived from a man in his thirties or forties in good health and CMV-seronegative. What was sequenced was PBMCs.

The CDR3 reads CASSQELRQGHEQYF. CDR3 sequence (DNA): TGCGCCAGCAGCCAAGAGTTGAGACAGGGCCACGAGCAGTACTTC. The chain recombines TRBV4-1 with TRBJ2-7; 7 positions match TRBD1. The germline V gene encodes CDR1 MGHRA and CDR2 YSYEKL. J lost 5 bases, V lost 0 bases, and 7 bases had no gene match. The CDR3 is 15 residues long.